This T cell receptor beta chain was profiled in a study of T cell clonotyping in hematopoietic cell transplantation. General observations from the study: Cells were unsorted, so CD4 and CD8 contributions were not separated. Recipient TCR diversity dropped after transplant; expanded clonotypes rose from day 30 to 180. At the given depth, recipient repertoires were over 97% de novo clonotypes.

Sequencing used immunoSEQ multiplex PCR; TCRdb keeps in-frame clones, though not all of them. The table records around 17,000 clones, over 90% of them present only once. In regard to this clone: Its antigen is not identified.

The CDR3 contains 14 residues. Germline assignment: CDR1 LNHDA and CDR2 SQIVND (reference sequence). V lost 3 bases and J lost 0, with 6 bases in between. Sequencing was done on a sample of peripheral blood mononuclear cells. The sequence came from a middle-aged man in good health. Some clones in this sample may be carry-over from other donors' samples. The V gene is TRBV19, the J gene TRBJ1-5; D gene uncertain. CDR3 nucleotide sequence: TGTGCCAGTAGTATTTCACATAGCAATCAGCCCCAGCATTTT. Translating gives CASSISHSNQPQHF.